This T cell receptor beta chain was recorded in a study of blood T cells in healthy people across ages. Study background: For every two T cells, template switching captured about one barcoded beta molecule. General study points: Naive CD4+ cells and diversity were both higher in long-lived donors than in aged donors.

A sample-barcoded 5' primer and a J-beta primer mix were used in a second PCR of roughly 6 to 11 cycles. A template-switch adaptor that had 12 random nucleotides put a tag on each cDNA molecule. TCRdb re-called the 5' RACE reads with MiXCR, one entry per CDR3 protein. Of 1.5 million to 2 million distinct CDR3 sequences in the sample, 34% are singletons; the top ten hold 10% to 12%. This clonotype has at least ten counts. Its antigen is not known. The sequenced sample consisted of blood. This TCR came from a woman in her twenties or thirties in good health.

The CDR3 sequence: CASSQGLAGGPKETQYF. The CDR3 nucleotides are TGTGCCAGCAGCCAAGGCCTAGCGGGGGGGCCGAAAGAGACCCAGTACTTC. The chain recombines TRBV4-2 with TRBJ2-5; 12 nucleotides match TRBD2. The CDR3 is 17 residues long. CDR1 and CDR2 from the germline V gene are LGHNA and YNFKEQ. V shed 1 base and J 3 bases; nucleotides not matched to a gene: 6.